The source of this T cell receptor beta chain is a study of blood T cell repertoires in COVID-19. Study context: Acute and convalescent COVID-19 samples came from the United States, Italy and Spain. T cells, B-cell-depleted T cells, or PBMCs provided the cDNA or gDNA that served as material.

In the authors' workflow: From reference gene primer amplification, estimates of nucleated cell counts were derived. TCRdb's copy holds only in-frame clones and misses some; the assay was immunoSEQ multiplex PCR. V, J and clone size derive from that table, while D and trimming were established from the DNA sequence. The data show some 40,000 clones, approximately 80% seen once. Between the trimmed V and J ends, which lost 5 bases and 0 bases, there was a span of 17 bases. Germline lookup yields CDR1 LNHDA and CDR2 SQIVND (reference sequence). The CDR3 has 17 residues. The sequence came from a human donor in a cohort sampled during active COVID-19. The sample taken for sequencing was peripheral blood. The chain is built from TRBV19 and TRBJ1-5, with a weak D call TRBD1 (5 bases). Here the CDR3 reads CASSPRDGSYSNQPQHF. The CDR3 DNA sequence: TGTGCCAGTAGTCCGCGGGACGGCTCATATAGCAATCAGCCCCAGCATTTT. Full variable domain (missing parts from reference TRBV19 and TRBJ1-5): DGGITQSPKYLFRKEGQNVTLSCEQNLNHDAMYWYRQDPGQGLRLIYYSQIVNDFQKGDIAEGYSVSREKKESFPLTVTSAQKNPTAFYLCASSPRDGSYSNQPQHFGDGTRLSIL.